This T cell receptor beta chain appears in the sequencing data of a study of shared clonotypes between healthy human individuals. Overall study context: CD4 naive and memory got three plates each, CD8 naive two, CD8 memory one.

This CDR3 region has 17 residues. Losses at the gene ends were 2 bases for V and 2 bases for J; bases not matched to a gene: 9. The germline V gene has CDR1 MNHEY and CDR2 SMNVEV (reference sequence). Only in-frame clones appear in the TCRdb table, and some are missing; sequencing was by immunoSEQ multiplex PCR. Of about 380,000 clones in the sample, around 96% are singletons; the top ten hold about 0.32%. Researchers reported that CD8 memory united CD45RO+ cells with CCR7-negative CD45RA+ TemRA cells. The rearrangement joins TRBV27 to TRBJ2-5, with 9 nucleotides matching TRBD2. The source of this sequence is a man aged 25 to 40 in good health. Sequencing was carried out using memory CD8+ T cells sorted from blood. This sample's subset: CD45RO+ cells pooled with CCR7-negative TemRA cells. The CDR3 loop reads CASSLTVPGLAQETQYF. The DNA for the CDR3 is TGTGCCAGCAGTTTAACCGTCCCGGGACTAGCTCAAGAGACCCAGTACTTC.